These T cell receptor beta chains were read from a single sample in a study of cytomegalovirus exposure and HLA in healthy donors. Assay used: immunoSEQ multiplex PCR; TCRdb lists only in-frame clones, some missing. The sample contains about 160,000 clones, approximately 87% of which appear only once. The sample comprised PBMCs. These receptors originate from a woman in her 30s in good health and CMV-seronegative. Both conserved end residues are part of each CDR3. A D gene is named only where the DNA matches it firmly. Where a row states a size, it is once, few, many or the class of an expanded clone; other rows omit it.

J gene: TRBJ1-2; D gene: TRBD1; V gene: TRBV7-9; clone size: NA; CDR3 protein: CASSPGQGYGYTF; CDR3 DNA: TGTGCCAGCAGCCCCGGACAGGGGTATGGCTACACCTTC
J gene: TRBJ1-6; D gene: NA; V gene: TRBV10-3; clone size: NA; CDR3 protein: CAISESKASPLHF; CDR3 DNA: TGTGCCATCAGTGAGTCGAAGGCTTCACCCCTCCACTTT
J gene: TRBJ2-2; D gene: NA; V gene: TRBV5-1; clone size: NA; CDR3 protein: CASSLAVPDTGELFF; CDR3 DNA: TGCGCCAGCAGCTTGGCGGTTCCGGACACCGGGGAGCTGTTTTTT
J gene: TRBJ1-1; D gene: NA; V gene: TRBV28; clone size: NA; CDR3 protein: CASSLSWQGGTEAFF; CDR3 DNA: TGTGCCAGCAGTTTATCGTGGCAGGGAGGCACTGAAGCTTTCTTT
J gene: TRBJ2-2; D gene: NA; V gene: TRBV14; clone size: NA; CDR3 protein: CASSQGLVPGELFF; CDR3 DNA: TGTGCCAGCAGCCAAGGACTAGTCCCCGGGGAGCTGTTTTTT
J gene: TRBJ2-1; D gene: TRBD2; V gene: TRBV9; clone size: once; CDR3 protein: CASSHPTSGGINEQFF; CDR3 DNA: TGTGCCAGCAGTCACCCGACTAGCGGGGGAATCAATGAGCAGTTCTTC
J gene: TRBJ1-5; D gene: TRBD1; V gene: TRBV5-1; clone size: NA; CDR3 protein: CASSAGTDNQPQHF; CDR3 DNA: TGCGCCAGCAGCGCCGGGACAGACAATCAGCCCCAGCATTTT
J gene: TRBJ2-7; D gene: NA; V gene: TRBV5-4; clone size: few; CDR3 protein: CASSFGQSYEQYF; CDR3 DNA: TGTGCCAGCAGCTTCGGACAGTCCTACGAGCAGTACTTC
J gene: TRBJ2-1; D gene: TRBD1; V gene: TRBV7-2; clone size: NA; CDR3 protein: CASSFIQGFTYNEQFF; CDR3 DNA: TGTGCCAGCAGCTTCATACAGGGGTTTACCTACAATGAGCAGTTCTTC
J gene: TRBJ1-5; D gene: NA; V gene: TRBV15; clone size: NA; CDR3 protein: CATSRVTGLGNQPQHF; CDR3 DNA: TGTGCCACCAGCAGAGTAACAGGGCTAGGTAATCAGCCCCAGCATTTT
J gene: TRBJ1-2; D gene: NA; V gene: TRBV12-5; clone size: NA; CDR3 protein: CASARGADGYTF; CDR3 DNA: TGTGCTAGCGCCAGGGGCGCAGATGGCTACACCTTC
J gene: TRBJ2-1; D gene: NA; V gene: TRBV5-6; clone size: NA; CDR3 protein: CASSLGVGYNEQFF; CDR3 DNA: TGTGCCAGCAGCTTGGGGGTCGGGTACAATGAGCAGTTCTTC
J gene: TRBJ2-7; D gene: NA; V gene: TRBV27; clone size: once; CDR3 protein: CASSSDSYYEQYF; CDR3 DNA: TGTGCCAGCAGTTCCGACTCTTACTACGAGCAGTACTTC
J gene: TRBJ2-1; D gene: NA; V gene: TRBV29-1; clone size: NA; CDR3 protein: CSVLTHEQFF; CDR3 DNA: TGCAGCGTCCTGACCCATGAGCAGTTCTTC
J gene: TRBJ1-4; D gene: NA; V gene: TRBV10-3; clone size: NA; CDR3 protein: CAISSDLGARVEKLFF; CDR3 DNA: TGTGCCATCAGTTCAGATCTAGGGGCACGGGTGGAAAAACTGTTTTTT
J gene: TRBJ2-1; D gene: NA; V gene: TRBV7-2; clone size: NA; CDR3 protein: CASSLSTWEQFF; CDR3 DNA: TGTGCCAGCAGCTTAAGTACGTGGGAGCAGTTCTTC
J gene: TRBJ2-1; D gene: TRBD2; V gene: TRBV7-9; clone size: NA; CDR3 protein: CASSPWTSGSYNEQFF; CDR3 DNA: TGTGCCAGCAGTCCCTGGACTAGCGGGAGCTACAATGAGCAGTTCTTC
J gene: TRBJ2-2; D gene: NA; V gene: TRBV10-3; clone size: NA; CDR3 protein: CAISESGELFF; CDR3 DNA: TGTGCCATCAGTGAGTCGGGGGAGCTGTTTTTT
J gene: TRBJ2-1; D gene: TRBD1; V gene: TRBV27; clone size: NA; CDR3 protein: CASSLSPGTGNDEQFF; CDR3 DNA: TGTGCCAGCAGTTTAAGCCCCGGGACAGGGAACGATGAGCAGTTCTTC
J gene: TRBJ2-3; D gene: TRBD1; V gene: TRBV5-6; clone size: NA; CDR3 protein: CASSLFQGASTDTQYF; CDR3 DNA: TGTGCCAGCAGCTTGTTCCAGGGGGCAAGCACAGATACGCAGTATTTT
J gene: TRBJ2-3; D gene: NA; V gene: TRBV6-4; clone size: NA; CDR3 protein: CASSDSIFADTQYF; CDR3 DNA: TGTGCCAGCAGTGACTCGATCTTTGCAGATACGCAGTATTTT
J gene: TRBJ2-2; D gene: NA; V gene: TRBV6-5; clone size: NA; CDR3 protein: CASSYGGAGTGELFF; CDR3 DNA: TGTGCCAGCAGTTACGGGGGGGCGGGCACCGGGGAGCTGTTTTTT
J gene: TRBJ2-1; D gene: NA; V gene: TRBV9; clone size: NA; CDR3 protein: CASSAPQWSSYNEQFF; CDR3 DNA: TGTGCCAGCAGCGCCCCCCAGTGGAGCTCCTACAATGAGCAGTTCTTC
J gene: TRBJ2-2; D gene: NA; V gene: TRBV7-9; clone size: NA; CDR3 protein: CASSSLTANTGELFF; CDR3 DNA: TGTGCCAGCAGCTCACTGACAGCAAACACCGGGGAGCTGTTTTTT
J gene: TRBJ2-7; D gene: NA; V gene: TRBV11-2; clone size: NA; CDR3 protein: CASSTGSTYEQYF; CDR3 DNA: TGTGCCAGCAGCACCGGGTCCACCTACGAGCAGTACTTC
J gene: TRBJ1-5; D gene: NA; V gene: TRBV10-3; clone size: NA; CDR3 protein: CAIGGADQPQHF; CDR3 DNA: TGTGCCATTGGGGGCGCGGATCAGCCCCAGCATTTT
J gene: TRBJ2-5; D gene: NA; V gene: TRBV27; clone size: NA; CDR3 protein: CASSPGGRGETQYF; CDR3 DNA: TGTGCCAGCAGCCCCGGGGGCCGAGGAGAGACCCAGTACTTC
J gene: TRBJ1-2; D gene: NA; V gene: TRBV6-1; clone size: NA; CDR3 protein: CASRQANYGYTF; CDR3 DNA: TGTGCCAGCAGACAGGCTAACTATGGCTACACCTTC
J gene: TRBJ1-5; D gene: NA; V gene: TRBV19; clone size: NA; CDR3 protein: CATDNGATSESNQPQHF; CDR3 DNA: TGTGCCACCGATAACGGGGCCACATCGGAGAGCAATCAGCCCCAGCATTTT
J gene: TRBJ2-7; D gene: NA; V gene: TRBV5-1; clone size: NA; CDR3 protein: CASSLEGPLSYEQYF; CDR3 DNA: TGCGCCAGCAGCTTGGAAGGGCCCCTCTCCTACGAGCAGTACTTC
J gene: TRBJ1-4; D gene: NA; V gene: TRBV7-9; clone size: NA; CDR3 protein: CASSFGERDFQKLFF; CDR3 DNA: TGTGCCAGCAGCTTTGGGGAACGGGACTTCCAAAAACTGTTTTTT
J gene: TRBJ2-3; D gene: NA; V gene: TRBV25-1; clone size: NA; CDR3 protein: CASTPNPGLPDTQYF; CDR3 DNA: TGTGCCAGCACCCCCAACCCGGGACTCCCAGATACGCAGTATTTT
J gene: TRBJ2-7; D gene: NA; V gene: TRBV18; clone size: once; CDR3 protein: CASKGGTYEQYF; CDR3 DNA: TGTGCCAGCAAGGGAGGCACCTACGAGCAGTACTTC
J gene: TRBJ1-4; D gene: NA; V gene: TRBV4-3; clone size: NA; CDR3 protein: CASSQDLGGNNEKLFF; CDR3 DNA: TGCGCCAGCAGCCAAGATCTTGGGGGAAATAATGAAAAACTGTTTTTT
J gene: TRBJ1-2; D gene: TRBD1; V gene: TRBV27; clone size: NA; CDR3 protein: CASSLKGQGHYGYTF; CDR3 DNA: TGTGCCAGCAGTCTTAAAGGACAGGGCCACTATGGCTACACCTTC
J gene: TRBJ2-5; D gene: NA; V gene: TRBV11-2; clone size: once; CDR3 protein: CASSLGARQETQYF; CDR3 DNA: TGTGCCAGCAGCTTAGGGGCCAGACAAGAGACCCAGTACTTC
J gene: TRBJ2-7; D gene: NA; V gene: TRBV11-2; clone size: NA; CDR3 protein: CASSLDQVSSYEQYF; CDR3 DNA: TGTGCCAGCAGCTTAGATCAGGTGTCCTCCTACGAGCAGTACTTC
J gene: TRBJ2-1; D gene: TRBD1; V gene: TRBV5-5; clone size: NA; CDR3 protein: CASSLTTGLYYNEQFF; CDR3 DNA: TGTGCCAGCAGCTTGACGACAGGGCTCTACTACAATGAGCAGTTCTTC
J gene: TRBJ1-1; D gene: TRBD1; V gene: TRBV30; clone size: NA; CDR3 protein: CAWSAGTGGPDEAFF; CDR3 DNA: TGTGCCTGGAGTGCCGGGACAGGGGGACCAGACGAAGCTTTCTTT
J gene: TRBJ2-7; D gene: NA; V gene: TRBV11-3; clone size: NA; CDR3 protein: CASSLTRVHEQYF; CDR3 DNA: TGTGCCAGCAGCTTAACCAGGGTCCACGAGCAGTACTTC
J gene: TRBJ2-7; D gene: NA; V gene: TRBV29-1; clone size: NA; CDR3 protein: CSAAEGIEDEQYF; CDR3 DNA: TGCAGCGCCGCGGAAGGGATAGAGGACGAGCAGTACTTC
J gene: TRBJ2-2; D gene: NA; V gene: TRBV19; clone size: NA; CDR3 protein: CASSLPGVVGELFF; CDR3 DNA: TGTGCCAGTAGTCTTCCAGGGGTGGTCGGGGAGCTGTTTTTT